This T cell receptor beta chain was found in a study of HIV-infected patients and healthy controls. Overall study findings and caveats: With just sixteen HIV-infected individuals processed, the findings' generality was considered strongly limited. Apparent post-therapy Gini recovery among HIV-infected patients was not reproduced with size-matched repertoires.

All unsorted peripheral T cells were captured because whole blood was used without fractionation. In its sample, this clonotype ranks as medium-sized (0.01 to 0.1%). Antigen: not known. This CDR3 has 15 amino acids. Germline CDR1 is MGHRA and CDR2 is YSYEKL. Between the trimmed V and J ends, which lost 0 bases and 2 bases, there was a span of 9 bases. About 550 ng RNA was reverse transcribed with alpha and beta constant-region primers. Using multiplexing indices, alpha and beta chain libraries were generated apart by chain-specific third strand synthesis. One primer pair amplified all rearrangements per chain; each cDNA got molecular barcodes. TCRdb analysed the 5' RACE reads with MiXCR anew, one entry per CDR3 protein. The sample holds under 20,000 distinct CDR3 sequences; over 9% are singletons and the top ten take around 3.1%.

The source is an adult in good health. The chain couples TRBV4-1 to TRBJ2-3; D is uncertain. The sequencing input was blood. The DNA for the CDR3 is TGCGCCAGCAGCCAAGATGGGGTTCACACAGATACGCAGTATTTT. Protein sequence: CASSQDGVHTDTQYF.